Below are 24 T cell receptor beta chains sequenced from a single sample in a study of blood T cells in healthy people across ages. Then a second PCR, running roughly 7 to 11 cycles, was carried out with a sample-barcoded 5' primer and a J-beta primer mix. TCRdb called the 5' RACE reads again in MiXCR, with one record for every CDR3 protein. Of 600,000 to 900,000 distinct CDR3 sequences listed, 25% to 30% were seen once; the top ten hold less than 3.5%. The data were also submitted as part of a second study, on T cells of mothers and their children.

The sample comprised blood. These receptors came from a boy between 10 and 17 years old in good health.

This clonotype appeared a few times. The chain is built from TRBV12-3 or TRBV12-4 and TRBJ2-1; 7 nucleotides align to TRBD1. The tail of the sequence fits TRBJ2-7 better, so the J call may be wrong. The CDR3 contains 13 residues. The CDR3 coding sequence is TGTGCCAGCAGTTCCGGGGACAGTGGTGGGCAGTACTTC. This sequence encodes CASSSGDSGGQYF.

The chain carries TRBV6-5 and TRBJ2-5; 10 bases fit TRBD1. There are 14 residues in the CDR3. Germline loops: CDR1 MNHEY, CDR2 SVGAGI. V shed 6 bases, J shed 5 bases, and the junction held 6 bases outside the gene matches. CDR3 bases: TGTGCCAGCAGCCTAGACAGGGGGCATGAGACCCAGTACTTC. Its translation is CASSLDRGHETQYF.

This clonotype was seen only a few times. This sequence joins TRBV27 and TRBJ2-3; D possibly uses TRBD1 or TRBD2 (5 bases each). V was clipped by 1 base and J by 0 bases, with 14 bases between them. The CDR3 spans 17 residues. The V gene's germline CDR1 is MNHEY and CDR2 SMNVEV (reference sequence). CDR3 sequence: CASSLWASGRSTDTQYF. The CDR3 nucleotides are TGTGCCAGCAGTTTATGGGCTTCGGGGCGTAGCACAGATACGCAGTATTTT.

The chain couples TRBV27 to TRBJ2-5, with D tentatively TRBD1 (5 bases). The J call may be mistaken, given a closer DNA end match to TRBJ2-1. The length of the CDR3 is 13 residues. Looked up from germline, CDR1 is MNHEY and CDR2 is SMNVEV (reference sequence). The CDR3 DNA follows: TGTGCCAGCATCCCATCAGGGCGCGATGAGCAGTTCTTC. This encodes CASIPSGRDEQFF.

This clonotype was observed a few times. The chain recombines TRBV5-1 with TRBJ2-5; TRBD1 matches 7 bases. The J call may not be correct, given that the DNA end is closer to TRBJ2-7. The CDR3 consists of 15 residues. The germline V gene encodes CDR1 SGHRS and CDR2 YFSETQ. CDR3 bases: TGCGCCAGCAGCCAAACTACAGGGGAAGTAGGCGAGCAGTACTTC. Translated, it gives CASSQTTGEVGEQYF.

CDR3 residues: CASRKLNEQPQHF. The DNA of the CDR3 is TGTGCCAGCAGAAAGTTAAACGAACAGCCCCAGCATTTT. The chain combines TRBV6-1 with TRBJ1-5; D is ambiguous. Between the trimmed V and J ends, which lost 6 bases and 7 bases, there was a span of 13 bases. Germline-derived CDR1 and CDR2 are MNHNS and SASEGT. This CDR3 spans 13 amino acids.

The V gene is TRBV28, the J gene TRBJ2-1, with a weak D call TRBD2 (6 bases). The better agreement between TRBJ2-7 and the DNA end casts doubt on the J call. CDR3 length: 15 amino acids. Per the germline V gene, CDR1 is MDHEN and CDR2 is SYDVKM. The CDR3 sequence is CASSLPLGGRDEQYF. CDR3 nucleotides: TGTGCCAGCAGTTTACCCTTGGGGGGTAGGGACGAGCAGTACTTC.

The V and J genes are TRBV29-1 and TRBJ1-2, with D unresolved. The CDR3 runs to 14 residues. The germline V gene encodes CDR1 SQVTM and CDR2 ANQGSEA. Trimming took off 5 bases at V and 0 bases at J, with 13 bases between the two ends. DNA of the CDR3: TGCAGCGTTTCCGCAGCACCGGCTAACTATGGCTACACCTTC. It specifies CSVSAAPANYGYTF.

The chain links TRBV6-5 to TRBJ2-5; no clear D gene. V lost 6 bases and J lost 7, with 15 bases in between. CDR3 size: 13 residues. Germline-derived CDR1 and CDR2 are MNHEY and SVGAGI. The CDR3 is CASSRSSLGTQYF. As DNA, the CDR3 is TGTGCCAGCAGCCGCAGTTCGTTAGGGACCCAGTACTTC.

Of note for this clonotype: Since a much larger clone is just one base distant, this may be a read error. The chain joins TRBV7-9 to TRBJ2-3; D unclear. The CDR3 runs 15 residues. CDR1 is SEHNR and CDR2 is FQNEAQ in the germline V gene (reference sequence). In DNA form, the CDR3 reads TGTGCCGGCAGCCGACGGAGTACTAGCACAGATACGCAGTATTTT. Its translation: CAGSRRSTSTDTQYF.

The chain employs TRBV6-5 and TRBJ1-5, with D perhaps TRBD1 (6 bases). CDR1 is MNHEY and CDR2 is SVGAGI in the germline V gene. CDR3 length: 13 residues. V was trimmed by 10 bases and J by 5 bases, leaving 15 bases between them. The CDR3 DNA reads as TGTGCCACGGGCAGGGGAGGAGATCAGCCCCAGCATTTT. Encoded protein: CATGRGGDQPQHF.

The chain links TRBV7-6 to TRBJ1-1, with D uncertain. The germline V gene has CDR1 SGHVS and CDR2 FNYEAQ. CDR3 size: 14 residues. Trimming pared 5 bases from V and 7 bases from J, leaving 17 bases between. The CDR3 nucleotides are TGTGCCAGCAGCCCGCCCGGCGGCGCGGTTGAAGCTTTCTTT. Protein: CASSPPGGAVEAFF.

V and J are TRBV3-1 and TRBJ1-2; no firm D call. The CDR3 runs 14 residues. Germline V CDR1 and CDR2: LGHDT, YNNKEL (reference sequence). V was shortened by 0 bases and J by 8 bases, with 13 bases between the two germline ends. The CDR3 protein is CASSQEGPGYGYTF. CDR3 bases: TGTGCCAGCAGCCAAGAGGGTCCGGGGTACGGCTACACCTTC.

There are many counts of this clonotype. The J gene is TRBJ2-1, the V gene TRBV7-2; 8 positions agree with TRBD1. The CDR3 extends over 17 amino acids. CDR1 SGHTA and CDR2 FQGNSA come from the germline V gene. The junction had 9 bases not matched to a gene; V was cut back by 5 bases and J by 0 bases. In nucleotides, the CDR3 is TGTGCCAGCAGCCAACAGGGGGGTGCGAGCTCCTACAATGAGCAGTTCTTC. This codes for CASSQQGGASSYNEQFF. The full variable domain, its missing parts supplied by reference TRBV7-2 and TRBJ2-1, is GAGVSQSPSNKVTEKGKDVELRCDPISGHTALYWYRQSLGQGLEFLIYFQGNSAPDKSGLPSDRFSAERTGGSVSTLTIQRTQQEDSAVYLCASSQQGGASSYNEQFFGPGTRLTVL.

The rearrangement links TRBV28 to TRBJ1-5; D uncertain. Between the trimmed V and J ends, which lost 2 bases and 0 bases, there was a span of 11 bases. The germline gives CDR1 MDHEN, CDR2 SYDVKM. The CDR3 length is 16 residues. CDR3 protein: CASSLPAGYSNQPQHF. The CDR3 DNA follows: TGTGCCAGCAGTTTACCGGCAGGTTATAGCAATCAGCCCCAGCATTTT.

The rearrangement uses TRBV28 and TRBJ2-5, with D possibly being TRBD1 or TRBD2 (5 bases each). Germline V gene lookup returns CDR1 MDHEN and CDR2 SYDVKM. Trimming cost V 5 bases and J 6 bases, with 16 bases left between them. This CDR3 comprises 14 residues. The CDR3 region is CASSIGTVGKTQYF. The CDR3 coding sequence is TGTGCCAGCAGTATCGGGACCGTGGGAAAGACCCAGTACTTC.

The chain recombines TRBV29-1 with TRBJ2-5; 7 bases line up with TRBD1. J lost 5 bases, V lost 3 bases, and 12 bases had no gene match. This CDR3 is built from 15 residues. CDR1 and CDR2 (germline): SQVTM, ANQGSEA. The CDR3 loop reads CSVDALGQVGETQYF. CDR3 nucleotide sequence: TGCAGCGTTGATGCCCTAGGACAGGTTGGGGAGACCCAGTACTTC.

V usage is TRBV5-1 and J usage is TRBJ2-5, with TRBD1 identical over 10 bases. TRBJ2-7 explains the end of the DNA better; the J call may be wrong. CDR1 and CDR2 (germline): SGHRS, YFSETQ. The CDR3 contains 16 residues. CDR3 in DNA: TGCGCCAGCAGCTTCGGACAGGGGGGGCTTGGGTACGAGCAGTACTTC. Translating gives CASSFGQGGLGYEQYF.

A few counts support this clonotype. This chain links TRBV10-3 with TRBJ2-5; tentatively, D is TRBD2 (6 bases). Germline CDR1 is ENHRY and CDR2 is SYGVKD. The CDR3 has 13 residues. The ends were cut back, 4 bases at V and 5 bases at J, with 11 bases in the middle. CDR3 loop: CAISGRELETQYF. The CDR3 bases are TGTGCCATCAGTGGGAGGGAGCTCGAGACCCAGTACTTC.

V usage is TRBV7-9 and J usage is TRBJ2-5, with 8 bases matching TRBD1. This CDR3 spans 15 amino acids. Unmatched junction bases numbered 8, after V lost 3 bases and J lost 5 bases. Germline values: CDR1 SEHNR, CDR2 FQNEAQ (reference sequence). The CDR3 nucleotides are TGTGCCAGCAGCTTTGGGCAGGGGGCTGGGGAGACCCAGTACTTC. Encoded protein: CASSFGQGAGETQYF.

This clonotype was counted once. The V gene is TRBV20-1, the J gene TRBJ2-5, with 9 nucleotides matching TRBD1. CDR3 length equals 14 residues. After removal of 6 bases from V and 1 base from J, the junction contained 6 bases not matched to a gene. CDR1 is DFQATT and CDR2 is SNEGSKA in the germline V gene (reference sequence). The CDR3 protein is CSARTGAFQETQYF. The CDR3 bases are TGCAGTGCGAGGACAGGGGCGTTCCAAGAGACCCAGTACTTC.

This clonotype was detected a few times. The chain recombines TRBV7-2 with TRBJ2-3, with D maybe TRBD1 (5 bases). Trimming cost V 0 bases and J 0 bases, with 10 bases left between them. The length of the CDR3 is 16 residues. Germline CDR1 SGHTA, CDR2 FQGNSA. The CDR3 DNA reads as TGTGCCAGCAGCTTAGCGGGGCGCCCTAGCACAGATACGCAGTATTTT. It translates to CASSLAGRPSTDTQYF.

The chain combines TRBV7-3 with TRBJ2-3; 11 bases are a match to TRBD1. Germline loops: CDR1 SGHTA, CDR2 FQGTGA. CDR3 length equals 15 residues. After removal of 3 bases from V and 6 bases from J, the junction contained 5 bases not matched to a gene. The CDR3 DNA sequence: TGTGCCAGCAGCTTGGGGACAGGGGGATCGGATACGCAGTATTTT. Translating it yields CASSLGTGGSDTQYF.

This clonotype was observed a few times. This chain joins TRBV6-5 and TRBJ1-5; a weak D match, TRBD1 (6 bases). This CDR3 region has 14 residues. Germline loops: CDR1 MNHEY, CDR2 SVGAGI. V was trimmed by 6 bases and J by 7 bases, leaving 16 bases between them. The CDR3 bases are TGTGCCAGCAGCCAAGACAGGCTAATACAGCCCCAGCATTTT. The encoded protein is CASSQDRLIQPQHF.